The 32 T cell receptor beta chains presented below share a single source sample, sequenced in a study of sequential checkpoint blockade in melanoma. Treatment in this sample: randomized to nivolumab then ipilimumab (arm A) or the reverse (arm B). The method was immunoSEQ multiplex PCR; TCRdb's version includes in-frame clones alone and lacks a portion of them. Counted here are just over 6,000 clones, over 20% occurring once; the ten biggest clones make up 16%. The sample consisted of tumor tissue (inferred from file names), taken from a patient given nivolumab and ipilimumab in sequence. These TCRs come from a human donor with melanoma.

The chain couples TRBV19 to TRBJ2-7; D could derive from TRBD1 or TRBD2 (5 bases each). CDR1 LNHDA and CDR2 SQIVND come from the germline V gene (reference sequence). The CDR3 contains 16 residues. Trimming took 6 bases from V and 0 from J, leaving 18 bases between them. The CDR3 bases are TGTGCCAGTAGCTTCCTCCGGGGCAGCCGCTCCTACGAGCAGTACTTC. The encoded protein is CASSFLRGSRSYEQYF.

The rearrangement joins TRBV15 to TRBJ2-7, with 9 bases that match TRBD1. V shed 5 bases, J shed 3 bases, and the junction held 5 bases outside the gene matches. CDR1 LNHNV and CDR2 YYDKDF come from the germline V gene (reference sequence). This CDR3 is built from 14 residues. The CDR3 coding sequence is TGTGCCACCAGCGGCAGACAGGGGGGCTACGAGCAGTACTTC. It encodes CATSGRQGGYEQYF.

This clone was detected only a few times. This rearrangement joins TRBV6-8 to TRBJ1-1; D is unresolved. V shed 0 bases and J shed 7 bases, with 9 bases lying between them. Germline V gives CDR1 MNHGY, CDR2 SAAAGT. CDR3 size: 13 residues. The DNA for the CDR3 is TGTGCCAGCAGTTACTCGATACGGCTTGAAGCTTTCTTT. Its translation is CASSYSIRLEAFF.

This clone qualifies as medium-sized (0.01 to 0.1%). This rearrangement joins TRBV11-3 to TRBJ2-1; TRBD2 matches at 12 bases. V dropped 2 bases and J dropped 2; count of bases not matched to a gene: 1. CDR1 SGHNT and CDR2 YENEEA come from the germline V gene. The CDR3 is made up of 16 amino acids. The CDR3 here is CASSLRLAGAYNEQFF. As DNA, the CDR3 is TGTGCCAGCAGCTTACGACTAGCGGGGGCCTACAATGAGCAGTTCTTC.

By proportion, this clone is medium-sized. The chain couples TRBV6-8 to TRBJ2-1; the match to TRBD2 covers 10 bases. The length of the CDR3 is 15 residues. Trimming removed 6 bases from V and 9 bases from J; junction bases left unmatched: 11. Germline-derived CDR1 and CDR2 are MNHGY and SAAAGT. CDR3 sequence: CASSTGTSVFTEQFF. The CDR3, as DNA: TGTGCCAGCAGCACCGGGACTAGCGTTTTTACTGAGCAGTTCTTC.

The table lists this clone with a few counts. The chain combines TRBV11-3 with TRBJ2-7, with 10 nucleotides matching TRBD2. The V and J ends lost 5 bases and 6 bases, in that order; junction bases with no gene match: 7. Germline V lookup: CDR1 SGHNT, CDR2 YENEEA. CDR3 length: 14 residues. The CDR3 sequence is CASSPSGGAGEQYF. The CDR3 DNA reads TGTGCCAGCAGCCCGAGCGGGGGGGCCGGCGAGCAGTACTTC.

The V gene is TRBV13, the J gene TRBJ2-1; 9 bases fit TRBD2. This CDR3 has 16 amino acids. The germline V gene encodes CDR1 PRHDT and CDR2 FYEKMQ (reference sequence). V trimming: 5 bases; J trimming: 7 bases; junction bases outside the gene matches: 12. The CDR3 reads CASSPWREGRWNEQFF. The CDR3 coding sequence is TGTGCCAGCAGCCCATGGCGGGAGGGCCGCTGGAATGAGCAGTTCTTC.

The chain combines TRBV7-6 with TRBJ2-4; D is unclear. The CDR3 totals 15 residues. V lost 5 bases and J lost 6, with 17 bases in between. CDR1 SGHVS and CDR2 FNYEAQ come from the germline V gene. The CDR3 DNA sequence: TGTGCCAGCAGCACAAGTAGGTGGGGTCGAAACATTCAGTACTTC. The encoded protein is CASSTSRWGRNIQYF.

This clone was counted between two and nine times. CDR3 amino acids: CASSRGPNGQPQHF. The CDR3 coding sequence is TGTGCCAGTAGTCGGGGGCCCAACGGGCAGCCCCAGCATTTT. The chain employs TRBV19 and TRBJ1-5; a weak D match, TRBD1 (6 bases). The V and J ends lost 5 bases and 7 bases respectively, with 15 bases between them. The germline gives CDR1 LNHDA, CDR2 SQIVND (reference sequence). The CDR3 loop spans 14 amino acids.

The rearrangement uses TRBV18 and TRBJ2-7; 7 positions match TRBD2. Germline loops: CDR1 KGHSH, CDR2 LQKENI. V trimming: 6 bases; J trimming: 6 bases; junction bases outside the gene matches: 8. The CDR3 loop spans 13 amino acids. The CDR3 bases are TGTGCCAGCTCTCAGCGGGGTGGGAGCGAGCAGTACTTC. Amino acid sequence: CASSQRGGSEQYF.

By share, this clone counts as medium-sized. The chain links TRBV11-3 to TRBJ1-1, with no clear D. V was cut by 0 bases and J by 4 bases, with 9 bases left in between. In germline, CDR1 is SGHNT, CDR2 YENEEA. The CDR3 loop spans 14 amino acids. The CDR3 DNA reads as TGTGCCAGCAGCTTAGAAGGAAGTGGCACTGAAGCTTTCTTT. It translates to CASSLEGSGTEAFF.

This clone is medium-sized. The J gene is TRBJ1-3, the V gene TRBV11-3; D possibly corresponds to TRBD1 (5 bases). Trimming cost V 5 bases and J 0 bases, with 11 bases left between them. Germline-derived CDR1 and CDR2 are SGHNT and YENEEA. The CDR3 has 15 residues. The CDR3 region is CASSHPTVSGNTIYF. The CDR3 DNA reads TGTGCCAGCAGCCATCCGACAGTCTCTGGAAACACCATATATTTT.

This clone occurred many times. V is TRBV11-3 and J is TRBJ2-4, with D perhaps TRBD1 or TRBD2 (6 bases each). V lost 5 bases to trimming and J lost 7 bases, with 15 bases between them. The V gene's germline CDR1 is SGHNT and CDR2 YENEEA. This CDR3 region has 14 residues. CDR3 in amino acids: CASSAPGAHNIQYF. CDR3 DNA sequence: TGTGCCAGCAGCGCCCCGGGGGCCCATAACATTCAGTACTTC.

This clone was seen repeatedly, ten times or more. V and J are TRBV11-3 and TRBJ1-5; D gene ambiguous. Per the germline V gene, CDR1 is SGHNT and CDR2 is YENEEA. This CDR3 is 15 amino acids long. Trimming cost V 5 bases and J 4 bases, with 15 bases left between them. CDR3 sequence: CASSIQPRGNQPQHF. The CDR3 nucleotides are TGTGCCAGCAGCATCCAACCACGTGGGAATCAGCCCCAGCATTTT.

This clone has at least ten counts. The chain recombines TRBV6-8 with TRBJ1-4; no clear D. Trimming left V 1 base short and J 5 bases short, with 17 bases between. The CDR3 runs 17 residues. CDR1 and CDR2 (germline): MNHGY, SAAAGT. CDR3 in amino acids: CASSYLFFWLLNEKLFF. CDR3 DNA: TGTGCCAGCAGTTACTTATTCTTCTGGCTGCTCAATGAAAAACTGTTTTTT.

V usage is TRBV30 and J usage is TRBJ2-7; D is uncertain. There are 13 residues in the CDR3. V was clipped by 2 bases and J by 0 bases, with 8 bases between them. The germline V gene encodes CDR1 GTSNPN and CDR2 SVGIG (reference sequence). CDR3 nucleotides: TGTGCCTGGAGTTTCGCCAGCTCCTACGAGCAGTACTTC. Its protein is CAWSFASSYEQYF.

This clone occurred many times. The rearrangement links TRBV11-3 to TRBJ2-4, with D tentatively TRBD1 (6 bases). The CDR3 runs 18 residues. V lost 4 bases, J lost 0 bases, and 19 bases lay in between. The germline gives CDR1 SGHNT, CDR2 YENEEA. The CDR3 sequence: CASSWALPGDLAKNIQYF. Here the CDR3 DNA reads TGTGCCAGCAGCTGGGCTTTGCCAGGGGATCTAGCCAAAAACATTCAGTACTTC.

By its share, this clone is medium-sized (0.01 to 0.1%). The chain carries TRBV19 and TRBJ2-1, with D unresolved. The CDR3 is 13 amino acids. V was trimmed by 1 base and J by 5 bases, leaving 6 bases between them. CDR1 and CDR2 (germline): LNHDA, SQIVND (reference sequence). The CDR3 sequence: CASSIGGNNEQFF. The CDR3 DNA follows: TGTGCCAGTAGTATAGGAGGTAACAATGAGCAGTTCTTC.

The gene calls are TRBV29-1 and TRBJ2-2, with D possibly matching TRBD2 (6 bases). Germline V gene data show CDR1 as SQVTM and CDR2 as ANQGSEA. The V and J ends lost 7 bases and 0 bases respectively, with 15 bases between them. The CDR3 length is 15 residues. The CDR3 reads CSADVAGTNTGELFF. DNA of the CDR3: TGCAGCGCCGACGTTGCGGGGACGAACACCGGGGAGCTGTTTTTT.

This clone was counted ten times or more. Here the CDR3 DNA reads TGTGCTAGTGGTTTGTCAACTGGGACAGGGGCTCTTGGGAACACCATATATTTT. This gives the protein CASGLSTGTGALGNTIYF. The gene calls are TRBV12-5 and TRBJ1-3, with 10 positions matching TRBD1. CDR1 and CDR2 from the germline V gene are LGHNT and FRNRAP. CDR3 length: 18 amino acids. V trimming: 2 bases; J trimming: 7 bases; junction bases outside the gene matches: 14.

This clone has ten or more counts. The chain couples TRBV11-3 to TRBJ2-3; TRBD2 aligns across 11 bases. J was trimmed by 4 bases and V by 2 bases; bases with no gene match: 14. The CDR3 contains 19 residues. Per germline, CDR1 SGHNT and CDR2 YENEEA. In DNA form, the CDR3 reads TGTGCCAGCAGCTTAAGAATACTCACGACTAGCGGGGTTGCAGATACGCAGTATTTT. This codes for CASSLRILTTSGVADTQYF.

CDR3 DNA sequence: TGTGCCAGCAGTTCTCCATGGGAAGGGGCCTACGAGCAGTACTTC. Residues: CASSSPWEGAYEQYF. The genes are TRBV6-8 and TRBJ2-7; possible D gene TRBD1, 5 bases. Looked up from germline, CDR1 is MNHGY and CDR2 is SAAAGT. Trimming pared 4 bases from V and 2 bases from J, leaving 15 bases between. The CDR3 is made up of 15 amino acids.

Within the sample, this clone is medium-sized. Here the CDR3 reads CASRGDYQETQYF. CDR3 DNA sequence: TGTGCCAGCAGGGGGGACTACCAAGAGACCCAGTACTTC. This chain joins TRBV14 and TRBJ2-5, with a weak D call TRBD2 (6 bases). Looked up from germline, CDR1 is SGHDN and CDR2 is FVKESK. CDR3 size: 13 residues. V lost 6 bases and J 0 bases, leaving 8 bases between the germline ends. The full variable domain, rest sourced from reference TRBV14 and TRBJ2-5, is EAGVTQFPSHSVIEKGQTVTLRCDPISGHDNLYWYRRVMGKEIKFLLHFVKESKQDESGMPNNRFLAERTGGTYSTLKVQPAELEDSGVYFCASRGDYQETQYFGPGTRLLVL.

This clone was observed many times. V and J are TRBV27 and TRBJ2-7; TRBD2 matches 13 bases. The CDR3 is 15 residues long. Germline CDR1 MNHEY, CDR2 SMNVEV (reference sequence). V shed 6 bases, J shed 2 bases, and the junction held 4 bases outside the gene matches. CDR3 amino acids: CASRGTSGNTYEQYF. The CDR3 DNA sequence: TGTGCCAGCAGGGGGACTAGCGGGAACACCTACGAGCAGTACTTC.

The chain couples TRBV5-1 to TRBJ1-4; weak D call: TRBD1 (5 bases). Germline-derived CDR1 and CDR2 are SGHRS and YFSETQ. V gave up 0 bases and J gave up 3 bases, with 15 bases separating them. This CDR3 contains 17 residues. The CDR3 here is CASSLDGGNKANEKLFF. DNA for the CDR3: TGCGCCAGCAGCTTGGATGGGGGGAACAAGGCTAATGAAAAACTGTTTTTT.

In its sample, this clone was seen a few times. This sequence joins TRBV30 and TRBJ2-1; 8 bases match TRBD2. V lost 8 bases, J lost 4 bases, and 13 bases stayed unmatched. Per the germline V gene, CDR1 is GTSNPN and CDR2 is SVGIG (reference sequence). CDR3 length: 15 amino acids. As DNA, the CDR3 is TGTGCCAGAGGATCGAGGATAGCGGGATACAATGAGCAGTTCTTC. Amino acid sequence: CARGSRIAGYNEQFF.

In this sample, this clone turned up once. V and J are TRBV19 and TRBJ2-3; 8 nucleotides align to TRBD2. This CDR3 region has 17 residues. With V trimmed by 3 bases and J by 5 bases, 13 bases remained unmatched. The V gene's germline CDR1 is LNHDA and CDR2 SQIVND (reference sequence). DNA for the CDR3: TGTGCCAGTAGTATGAGAAGCGGGGGCCTCCTGGAAGATACGCAGTATTTT. Its protein is CASSMRSGGLLEDTQYF.

In its sample, this clone was seen many times. This chain connects TRBV6-8 to TRBJ2-5, with D tentatively TRBD1 or TRBD2 (6 bases each). Trimming took off 0 bases at V and 2 bases at J, with 22 bases between the two ends. Germline lookup yields CDR1 MNHGY and CDR2 SAAAGT. CDR3 length: 19 amino acids. The CDR3 here is CASSYSEVGGPPRQETQYF. The CDR3 coding sequence is TGTGCCAGCAGTTACTCGGAGGTGGGGGGCCCCCCCCGACAAGAGACCCAGTACTTC.

The V and J genes are TRBV29-1 and TRBJ1-2; D unclear. This CDR3 has 14 residues. Per the germline V gene, CDR1 is SQVTM and CDR2 is ANQGSEA. Trimming pared 7 bases from V and 8 bases from J, leaving 23 bases between. In DNA form, the CDR3 reads TGCAGCGCCCCCTCGTCGGGAACTAACCCGGGCTACACCTTC. This codes for CSAPSSGTNPGYTF.

The chain has TRBV19 and TRBJ2-5; D is ambiguous. V lost 0 bases and J lost 1, with 9 bases in between. Looked up from germline, CDR1 is LNHDA and CDR2 is SQIVND (reference sequence). This CDR3 region has 15 residues. This CDR3 is CASSIDFRVQETQYF. The CDR3 DNA sequence: TGTGCCAGTAGTATAGATTTCCGGGTCCAAGAGACCCAGTACTTC.

The rearrangement links TRBV5-1 to TRBJ2-1; 8 positions agree with TRBD2. There are 15 residues in the CDR3. The ends lost 4 bases at V and 5 bases at J; junction bases unmatched: 8. Germline lookup yields CDR1 SGHRS and CDR2 YFSETQ. The CDR3 DNA reads as TGCGCCAGCAGCATAAGCAGCGGGGGTGACAATGAGCAGTTCTTC. It translates to CASSISSGGDNEQFF.

In its sample, this clone was seen a few times. The chain employs TRBV18 and TRBJ2-1; 9 bases fit TRBD2. V lost 0 bases to trimming and J lost 5 bases; unmatched junction nucleotides: 5. In germline, CDR1 is KGHSH, CDR2 LQKENI. This CDR3 is built from 16 residues. The chain's CDR3 is CASSPPGGGAHNEQFF. The CDR3 nucleotides read TGTGCCAGCTCACCACCGGGCGGGGGGGCCCACAATGAGCAGTTCTTC.